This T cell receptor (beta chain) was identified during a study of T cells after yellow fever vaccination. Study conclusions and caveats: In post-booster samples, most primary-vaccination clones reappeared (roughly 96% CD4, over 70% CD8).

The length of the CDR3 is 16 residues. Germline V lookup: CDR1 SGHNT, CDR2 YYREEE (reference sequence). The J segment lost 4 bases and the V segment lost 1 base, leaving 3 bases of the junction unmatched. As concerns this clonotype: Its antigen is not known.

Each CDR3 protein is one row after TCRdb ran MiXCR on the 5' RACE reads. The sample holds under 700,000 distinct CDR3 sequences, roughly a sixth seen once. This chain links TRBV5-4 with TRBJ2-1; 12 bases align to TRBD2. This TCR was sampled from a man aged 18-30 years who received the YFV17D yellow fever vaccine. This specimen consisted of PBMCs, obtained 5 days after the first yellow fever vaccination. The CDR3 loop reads CASSLWLAGGYNEQFF. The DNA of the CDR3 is TGTGCCAGCAGCTTGTGGCTAGCGGGGGGGTACAATGAGCAGTTCTTC.